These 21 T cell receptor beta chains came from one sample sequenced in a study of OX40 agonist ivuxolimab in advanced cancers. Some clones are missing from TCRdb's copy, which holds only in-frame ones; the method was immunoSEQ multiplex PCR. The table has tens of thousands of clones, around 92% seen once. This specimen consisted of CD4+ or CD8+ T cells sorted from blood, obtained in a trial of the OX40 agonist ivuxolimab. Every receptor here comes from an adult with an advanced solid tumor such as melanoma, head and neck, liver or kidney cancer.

The CDR3 region has the DNA TGTGCCAGCACCCTCGGGACAGGTCGCGGGGACACTGAAGCTTTCTTT. Its protein is CASTLGTGRGDTEAFF. The rearrangement links TRBV28 to TRBJ1-1, with 8 positions matching TRBD1. Trimming took 7 bases from V and 3 from J; bases not matched to a gene: 13. This CDR3 region has 16 residues. The V gene's germline CDR1 is MDHEN and CDR2 SYDVKM. Using reference TRBV28 and TRBJ1-1 for the parts outside the CDR3, the full variable domain is DVKVTQSSRYLVKRTGEKVFLECVQDMDHENMFWYRQDPGLGLRLIYFSYDVKMKEKGDIPEGYSVSREKKERFSLILESASTNQTSMYLCASTLGTGRGDTEAFFGQGTRLTVV.

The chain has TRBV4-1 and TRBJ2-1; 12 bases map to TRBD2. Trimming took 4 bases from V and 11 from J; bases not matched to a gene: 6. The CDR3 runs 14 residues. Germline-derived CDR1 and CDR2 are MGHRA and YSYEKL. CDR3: CASSRRLAGGQQFF. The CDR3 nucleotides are TGCGCCAGCAGCCGACGGCTAGCGGGGGGGCAGCAGTTCTTC.

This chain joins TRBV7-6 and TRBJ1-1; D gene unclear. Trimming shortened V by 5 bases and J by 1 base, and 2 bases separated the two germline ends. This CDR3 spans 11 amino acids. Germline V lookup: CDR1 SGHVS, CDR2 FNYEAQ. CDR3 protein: CASSRNTEAFF. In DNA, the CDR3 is TGTGCCAGCAGCCGGAACACTGAAGCTTTCTTT.

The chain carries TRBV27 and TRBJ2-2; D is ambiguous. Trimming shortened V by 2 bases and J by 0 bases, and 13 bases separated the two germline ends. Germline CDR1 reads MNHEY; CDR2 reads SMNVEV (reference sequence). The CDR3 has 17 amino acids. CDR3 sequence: CASSLTHSLSNTGELFF. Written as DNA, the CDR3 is TGTGCCAGCAGTTTAACCCACAGCCTTTCGAACACCGGGGAGCTGTTTTTT.

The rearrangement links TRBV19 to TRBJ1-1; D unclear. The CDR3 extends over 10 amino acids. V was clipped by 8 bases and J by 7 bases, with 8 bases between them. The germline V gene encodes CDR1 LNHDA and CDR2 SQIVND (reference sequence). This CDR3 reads CASRQGEAFF. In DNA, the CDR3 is TGTGCCAGTCGACAAGGTGAAGCTTTCTTT.

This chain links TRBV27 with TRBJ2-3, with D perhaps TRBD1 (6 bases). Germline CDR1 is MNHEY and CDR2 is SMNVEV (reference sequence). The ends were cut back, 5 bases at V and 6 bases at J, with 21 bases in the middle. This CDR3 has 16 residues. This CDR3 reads CASSLQQGDEMDTQYF. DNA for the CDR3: TGTGCCAGCAGTCTTCAACAGGGAGATGAGATGGATACGCAGTATTTT.

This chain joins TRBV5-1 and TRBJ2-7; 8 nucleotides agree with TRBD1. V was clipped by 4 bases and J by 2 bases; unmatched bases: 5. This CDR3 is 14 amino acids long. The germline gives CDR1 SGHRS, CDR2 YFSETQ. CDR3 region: CASSAGQGAYEQYF. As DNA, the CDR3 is TGCGCCAGCAGCGCCGGACAGGGCGCCTACGAGCAGTACTTC.

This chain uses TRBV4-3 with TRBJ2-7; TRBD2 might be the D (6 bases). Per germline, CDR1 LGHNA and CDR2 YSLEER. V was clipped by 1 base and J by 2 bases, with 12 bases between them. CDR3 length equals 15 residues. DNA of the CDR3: TGCGCCAGCAGCCAAGGGGAGGAGGCCCCCTACGAGCAGTACTTC. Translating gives CASSQGEEAPYEQYF.

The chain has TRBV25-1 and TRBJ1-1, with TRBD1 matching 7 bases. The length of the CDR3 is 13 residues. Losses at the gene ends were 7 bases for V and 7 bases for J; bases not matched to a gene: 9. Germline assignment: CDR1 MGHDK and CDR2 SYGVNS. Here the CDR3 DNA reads TGTGCCAGCACCCGAGGGGGCGTGAATGAAGCTTTCTTT. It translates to CASTRGGVNEAFF.

The CDR3 spells CASSQVIGNEQFF. The DNA for the CDR3 is TGCGCCAGCAGCCAAGTAATTGGCAATGAGCAGTTCTTC. The V and J genes are TRBV4-3 and TRBJ2-1; unclear D gene. The germline V gene encodes CDR1 LGHNA and CDR2 YSLEER. This CDR3 has 13 amino acids. V lost 1 base and J 6 bases, leaving 7 bases between the germline ends.

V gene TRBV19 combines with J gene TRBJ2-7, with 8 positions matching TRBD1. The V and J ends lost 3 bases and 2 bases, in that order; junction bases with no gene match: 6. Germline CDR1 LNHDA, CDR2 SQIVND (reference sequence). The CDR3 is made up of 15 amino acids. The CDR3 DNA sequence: TGTGCCAGTAGTATTAGGGACAGGCCTACCTACGAGCAGTACTTC. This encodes CASSIRDRPTYEQYF.

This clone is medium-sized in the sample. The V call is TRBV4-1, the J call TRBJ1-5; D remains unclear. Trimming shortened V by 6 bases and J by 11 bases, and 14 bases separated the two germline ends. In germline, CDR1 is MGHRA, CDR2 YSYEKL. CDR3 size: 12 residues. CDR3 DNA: TGCGCCAGCAGTCCGGACGGTTTGGCCCAGCATTTT. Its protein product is CASSPDGLAQHF.

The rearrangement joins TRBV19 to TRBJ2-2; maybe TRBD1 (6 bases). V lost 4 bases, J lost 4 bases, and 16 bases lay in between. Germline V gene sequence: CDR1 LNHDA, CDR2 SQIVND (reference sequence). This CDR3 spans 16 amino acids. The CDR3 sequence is CASSSARGVGTGELFF. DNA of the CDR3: TGTGCCAGTAGTAGCGCCAGGGGTGTCGGCACCGGGGAGCTGTTTTTT.

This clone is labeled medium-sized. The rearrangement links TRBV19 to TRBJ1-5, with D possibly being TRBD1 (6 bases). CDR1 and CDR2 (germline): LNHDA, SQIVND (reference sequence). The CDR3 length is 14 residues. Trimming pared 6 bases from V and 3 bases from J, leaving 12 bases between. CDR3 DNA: TGTGCCAGTAGCGAAACAGGGTTCAATCAGCCCCAGCATTTT. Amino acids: CASSETGFNQPQHF.

In DNA, the CDR3 is TGTGCCAGCAGCTTATTGGCGGGAATTGGCACTGAAGCTTTCTTT. As protein: CASSLLAGIGTEAFF. The V gene is TRBV11-1, the J gene TRBJ1-1; D not resolved. The CDR3 is 15 amino acids. Trimming took 2 bases from V and 4 from J, leaving 14 bases between them. The germline V gene has CDR1 SGHAT and CDR2 FQDESV (reference sequence).

The CDR3 sequence: CASSHSSGSYEQYF. In DNA, the CDR3 is TGCGCCAGCAGCCACTCCTCAGGATCCTACGAGCAGTACTTC. V gene TRBV4-3 combines with J gene TRBJ2-7; D unclear. From germline, CDR1 is LGHNA and CDR2 YSLEER. This CDR3 comprises 14 residues. The V end was cut by 3 bases, the J end by 1 base, with 10 bases between.

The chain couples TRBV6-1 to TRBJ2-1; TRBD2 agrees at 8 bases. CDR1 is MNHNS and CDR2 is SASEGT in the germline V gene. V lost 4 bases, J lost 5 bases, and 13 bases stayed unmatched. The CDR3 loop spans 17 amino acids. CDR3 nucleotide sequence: TGTGCCAGCAGTGCCCTCTTTACTAGCGGAAATAACAATGAGCAGTTCTTC. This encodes CASSALFTSGNNNEQFF.

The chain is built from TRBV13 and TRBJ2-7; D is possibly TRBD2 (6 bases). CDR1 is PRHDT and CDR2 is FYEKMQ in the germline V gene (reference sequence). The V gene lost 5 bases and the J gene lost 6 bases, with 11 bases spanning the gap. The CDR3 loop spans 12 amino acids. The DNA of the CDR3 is TGTGCCAGCAGCACACTAGCAGGCGAGCAGTACTTC. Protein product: CASSTLAGEQYF.

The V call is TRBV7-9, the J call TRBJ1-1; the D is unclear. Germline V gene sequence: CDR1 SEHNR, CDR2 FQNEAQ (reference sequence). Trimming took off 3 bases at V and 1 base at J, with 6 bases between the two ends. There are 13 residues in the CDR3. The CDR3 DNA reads TGTGCCAGCAGCTTTCCCGGGAACACTGAAGCTTTCTTT. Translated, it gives CASSFPGNTEAFF.

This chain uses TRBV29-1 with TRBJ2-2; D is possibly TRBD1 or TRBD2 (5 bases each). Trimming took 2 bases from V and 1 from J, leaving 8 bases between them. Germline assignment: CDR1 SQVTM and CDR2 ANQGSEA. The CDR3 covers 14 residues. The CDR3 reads CSVERDVNTGELFF. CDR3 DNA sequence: TGCAGCGTTGAAAGGGACGTGAACACCGGGGAGCTGTTTTTT.

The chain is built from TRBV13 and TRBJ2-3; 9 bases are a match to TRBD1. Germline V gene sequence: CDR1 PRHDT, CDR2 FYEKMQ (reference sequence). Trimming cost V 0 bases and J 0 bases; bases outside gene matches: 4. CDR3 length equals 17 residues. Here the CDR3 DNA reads TGTGCCAGCAGCTTAGGCCGGGGGACAGGGAGCACAGATACGCAGTATTTT. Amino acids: CASSLGRGTGSTDTQYF.